This is a list of T cell receptor beta chains from one sample in a study of blood T cell repertoires in COVID-19. Profiling relied on immunoSEQ multiplex PCR, and the TCRdb table lists in-frame clones only, not all of them. The data hold 76,000 or so clones, with approximately 80% observed a single time. Sequenced material: peripheral blood. The receptors here all came from a middle-aged man with acute or convalescent COVID-19. The CDR3 runs from the conserved cysteine through the conserved F or W. The order of the fields is D gene, clone size, V gene, J gene, CDR3 DNA, CDR3 protein. D genes are given only for firm matches. Only part of the rows carry a size: once, few, many, or a class if the clone is expanded.

D: -; size: -; V: TRBV20-1; J: TRBJ1-5; DNA: TGCAGTGCTAGGGGCGGGCAGGGGCAGCATTTT; CDR3: CSARGGQGQHF
D: -; size: -; V: TRBV4-3; J: TRBJ2-2; DNA: TGCGCCAGCAGCCAAGATAAAGGGGTTATATTCACCGGGGAGCTGTTTTTT; CDR3: CASSQDKGVIFTGELFF
D: -; size: -; V: TRBV4-1; J: TRBJ2-7; DNA: TGCGCCAGCAGCCAAGAGGATCTAGCGACCTACGAGCAGTACTTC; CDR3: CASSQEDLATYEQYF
D: -; size: -; V: TRBV27; J: TRBJ2-2; DNA: TGTGCCAGCAGTTTTCTGACAGGAGCGAACACCGGGGAGCTGTTTTTT; CDR3: CASSFLTGANTGELFF
D: -; size: -; V: TRBV4-1; J: TRBJ2-3; DNA: TGCGCCAGCAGCGAAACTAGAGGGCGAGGCACAGATACGCAGTATTTT; CDR3: CASSETRGRGTDTQYF
D: -; size: -; V: TRBV18; J: TRBJ1-2; DNA: TGTGCCAGCTCACCAGAGGAACACTATGGCTACACCTTC; CDR3: CASSPEEHYGYTF
D: -; size: -; V: TRBV6-6; J: TRBJ1-2; DNA: TGTGCCAGCAATACAGGGAAGAATAACTATGGCTACACCTTC; CDR3: CASNTGKNNYGYTF
D: -; size: -; V: TRBV6-2/TRBV6-3; J: TRBJ2-7; DNA: TGTGCCAGCAGTTACATCACCCAGGGGCTTTCCTACGAGCAGTACTTC; CDR3: CASSYITQGLSYEQYF
D: -; size: -; V: TRBV6-5; J: TRBJ1-1; DNA: TGTGCCAGCGCTAGACAGTCCAACACTGAAGCTTTCTTT; CDR3: CASARQSNTEAFF
D: TRBD2; size: -; V: TRBV5-5; J: TRBJ2-1; DNA: TGTGCCAGCAGCGATCGGTGGTCCAGCGGGGGGGCCTGGGGCCATGAGCAGTTCTTC; CDR3: CASSDRWSSGGAWGHEQFF
D: -; size: many; V: TRBV19; J: TRBJ1-6; DNA: TGTGCCAGTAGTATAGCAGGGGAGAATTCACCCCTCCACTTT; CDR3: CASSIAGENSPLHF
D: -; size: -; V: TRBV27; J: TRBJ2-3; DNA: TGTGCCAGCAGTTTAGAGGGTAGCGCCTCGGATACGCAGTATTTT; CDR3: CASSLEGSASDTQYF
D: -; size: -; V: TRBV6-5; J: TRBJ1-5; DNA: TGTGCCAGCAGTTACTCGTACGACAGAAACAATCAGCCCCAGCATTTT; CDR3: CASSYSYDRNNQPQHF
D: TRBD1; size: -; V: TRBV7-9; J: TRBJ2-1; DNA: TGTGCCAGCGTGTGGACAGGGGGCCATAATGAGCAGTTCTTC; CDR3: CASVWTGGHNEQFF
D: -; size: few; V: TRBV5-1; J: TRBJ1-5; DNA: TGCGCCAGCAGCTTGGTGCCAGGTCTCGGTCAGCCCCAGCATTTT; CDR3: CASSLVPGLGQPQHF
D: TRBD1; size: -; V: TRBV7-9; J: TRBJ1-1; DNA: TGTGCCAGCAGCTTATCCCAGGGGGACACTGAAGCTTTCTTT; CDR3: CASSLSQGDTEAFF
D: -; size: -; V: TRBV7-3; J: TRBJ2-3; DNA: TGTGCCAGCAGCTTAACCACCGGGAGTCTTACAGATACGCAGTATTTT; CDR3: CASSLTTGSLTDTQYF
D: TRBD2; size: -; V: TRBV19; J: TRBJ2-1; DNA: TGTGCCAGTAGTATGACTAGCGTAGGAGCGGAGCAGTTCTTC; CDR3: CASSMTSVGAEQFF
D: -; size: -; V: TRBV16; J: TRBJ1-2; DNA: TGTGCCAGCAGCCGCGGCGACTATGGCTACACCTTC; CDR3: CASSRGDYGYTF
D: -; size: -; V: TRBV5-1; J: TRBJ2-2; DNA: TGCGCCAGCAGCCCGGAGGGGAACACCGGGGAGCTGTTTTTT; CDR3: CASSPEGNTGELFF
D: TRBD1; size: -; V: TRBV6-6; J: TRBJ1-1; DNA: TGTGCCAGCCGACAGGGTTTATGGGACACTGAAGCTTTCTTT; CDR3: CASRQGLWDTEAFF
D: -; size: -; V: TRBV9; J: TRBJ2-5; DNA: TGTGCCAGCAGCGTAGCTACGCAGGGAGAGACCCAGTACTTC; CDR3: CASSVATQGETQYF
D: -; size: -; V: TRBV4-3; J: TRBJ1-1; DNA: TGCGCCAGCAGCTGGGCGAGCGGAAACATGAACACTGAAGCTTTCTTT; CDR3: CASSWASGNMNTEAFF
D: -; size: -; V: TRBV6-1; J: TRBJ1-1; DNA: TGTGCCAGCAGTGACCGGGGTGAAGCTTTCTTT; CDR3: CASSDRGEAFF
D: -; size: -; V: TRBV6-6; J: TRBJ2-2; DNA: TGTGCCAGCAGTCCTACGACTGGGACACCGAACACCGGGGAGCTGTTTTTT; CDR3: CASSPTTGTPNTGELFF
D: -; size: -; V: TRBV7-7; J: TRBJ2-2; DNA: TGTGCCAGCAGCTTACAGGAGGCCGGGGAGCTGTTTTTT; CDR3: CASSLQEAGELFF
D: -; size: -; V: TRBV25-1; J: TRBJ1-2; DNA: TGTGCCAGCAGTGAATTCGGCACAGAGCTCAACTATGGCTACACCTTC; CDR3: CASSEFGTELNYGYTF
D: TRBD1; size: few; V: TRBV24-1; J: TRBJ2-3; DNA: TGTGCCACCAGTGATTTGGGGGACAGGGGCACAGATACGCAGTATTTT; CDR3: CATSDLGDRGTDTQYF
D: TRBD1; size: -; V: TRBV6-2/TRBV6-3; J: TRBJ1-5; DNA: TGTGCCAGCAGTTGGGATCGACAGGGAAGTCAGCCCCAGCATTTT; CDR3: CASSWDRQGSQPQHF
D: TRBD1; size: -; V: TRBV6-5; J: TRBJ2-2; DNA: TGTGCCAGCAGCCTGGGACAGGGAGGGTCCGGGGAGCTGTTTTTT; CDR3: CASSLGQGGSGELFF
D: -; size: -; V: TRBV10-3; J: TRBJ1-5; DNA: TGTGCCATCAGTGACCCCACAGGGTTTCAGGGCAATCAGCCCCAGCATTTT; CDR3: CAISDPTGFQGNQPQHF
D: TRBD1; size: -; V: TRBV28; J: TRBJ1-4; DNA: TGTGCCAGCAATATCGGACAGGCTAATGAAAAACTGTTTTTT; CDR3: CASNIGQANEKLFF
D: TRBD1; size: -; V: TRBV4-1; J: TRBJ1-3; DNA: TGCGCCAGCAGCCAACTCCCGGGACAGGGAACGGCTGGAAACACCATATATTTT; CDR3: CASSQLPGQGTAGNTIYF
D: -; size: -; V: TRBV5-1; J: TRBJ1-4; DNA: TGCGCCAGCAGCTTCTCGACGGGTAATGAAAAACTGTTTTTT; CDR3: CASSFSTGNEKLFF
D: -; size: -; V: TRBV4-1; J: TRBJ1-6; DNA: TGCGCCAGCAGCCAAGTCCTCTCCAAGACAGACTATAATTCACCCCTCCACTTT; CDR3: CASSQVLSKTDYNSPLHF
D: -; size: -; V: TRBV18; J: TRBJ1-2; DNA: TGTGCCAGCTCGCCGAGGTCTCACGACTACACCTTC; CDR3: CASSPRSHDYTF
D: -; size: -; V: TRBV7-9; J: TRBJ1-5; DNA: TGTGCCAGCAGCCATAGTGGGTCCTGGGGCATTCAGCCCCAGCATTTT; CDR3: CASSHSGSWGIQPQHF
D: -; size: -; V: TRBV11-2; J: TRBJ2-7; DNA: TGTGCCAGCAGCTTAGATTTGGGCGGAGGAATCACCTACGAGCAGTACTTC; CDR3: CASSLDLGGGITYEQYF
D: TRBD1; size: few; V: TRBV6-6; J: TRBJ1-2; DNA: TGTGCCAGCAGTACCACAGGGGCGAGGATAGCCTTC; CDR3: CASSTTGARIAF
D: -; size: -; V: TRBV3-1/TRBV3-2; J: TRBJ1-4; DNA: TGTGCCAGCAGCCCAGGGAAGGGTGAAAAACTGTTTTTT; CDR3: CASSPGKGEKLFF
D: -; size: -; V: TRBV5-5; J: TRBJ2-2; DNA: TGTGCCAGCAGCTTGATGGGCTTAGCGAACACCGGGGAGCTGTTTTTT; CDR3: CASSLMGLANTGELFF
D: TRBD1; size: once; V: TRBV5-5; J: TRBJ2-1; DNA: TGTGCCAGCAGCTCAGGACAGGGATCCTACAATGAGCAGTTCTTC; CDR3: CASSSGQGSYNEQFF
D: -; size: -; V: TRBV11-3; J: TRBJ2-1; DNA: TGTGCCAGCAGCACCGCGGGGTTTAACAATGAGCAGTTCTTC; CDR3: CASSTAGFNNEQFF
D: TRBD2; size: -; V: TRBV7-3; J: TRBJ2-7; DNA: TGTGCCAGCAGCTTGTGGACTAGCGGGAGAAAGAGCGAGCAGTACTTC; CDR3: CASSLWTSGRKSEQYF
D: -; size: -; V: TRBV6-2/TRBV6-3; J: TRBJ1-5; DNA: TGTGCCAGCAGTCCGGACTTGTGGAGCAATCAGCCCCAGCATTTT; CDR3: CASSPDLWSNQPQHF